Below, 11 T cell receptor beta chains from the same sample are listed, as sequenced in a study of blood T cells in healthy people across ages. The second PCR ran roughly 7 to 12 cycles with a sample-barcoded 5' primer and J-beta primers. TCRdb re-called the 5' RACE reads through MiXCR, storing one row per CDR3 protein. Counted here are some 710,000 distinct CDR3 sequences, 22% occurring once; the ten biggest clones make up about 20%. Sequencing input: blood. The receptors stem from a man aged 65-85 years in good health.

This clonotype turned up a few times. The chain uses TRBV18 and TRBJ2-7; 7 bases agree with TRBD2. The V gene's germline CDR1 is KGHSH and CDR2 LQKENI. The CDR3 loop spans 12 amino acids. The junction had 2 bases not matched to a gene; V was cut back by 6 bases and J by 3 bases. The CDR3 region has the DNA TGTGCCAGCTCCCGGGGGGACTACGAGCAGTACGTC. Translated, it gives CASSRGDYEQYV.

V is TRBV5-1 and J is TRBJ2-1; 7 positions agree with TRBD2. V trimming: 1 base; J trimming: 2 bases; junction bases outside the gene matches: 6. The CDR3 has 16 residues. In germline, CDR1 is SGHRS, CDR2 YFSETQ. The CDR3 region is CASSLLQRGAYNEQFF. Here the CDR3 DNA reads TGCGCCAGCAGCTTGTTACAGCGGGGAGCCTACAATGAGCAGTTCTTC. Full variable domain (remainder filled in from reference TRBV5-1 and TRBJ2-1): KAGVTQTPRYLIKTRGQQVTLSCSPISGHRSVSWYQQTPGQGLQFLFEYFSETQRNKGNFPGRFSGRQFSNSRSEMNVSTLELGDSALYLCASSLLQRGAYNEQFFGPGTRLTVL.

J is TRBJ1-5 and V is TRBV6-5, with D tentatively TRBD1 (6 bases). The germline V gene has CDR1 MNHEY and CDR2 SVGAGI. The CDR3 loop spans 15 amino acids. The V end was cut by 8 bases, the J end by 0 bases, with 14 bases between. CDR3 amino acids: CASQAGQYSNQPQHF. The CDR3 DNA is TGTGCCAGCCAAGCAGGACAGTATAGCAATCAGCCCCAGCATTTT.

This clonotype was counted between two and nine times. This chain joins TRBV7-2 and TRBJ2-5; 9 bases fit TRBD1. Germline loops: CDR1 SGHTA, CDR2 FQGNSA. After removal of 0 bases from V and 5 bases from J, the junction contained 4 bases not matched to a gene. This CDR3 comprises 15 residues. This CDR3 reads CASSLAGTGWETQYF. The CDR3 nucleotides read TGTGCCAGCAGCTTAGCCGGGACAGGGTGGGAGACCCAGTACTTC.

V gene TRBV4-1 combines with J gene TRBJ2-2, with D tentatively TRBD1 or TRBD2 (5 bases each). Trimming removed 10 bases from V and 5 bases from J, with 20 bases in between. This CDR3 spans 15 amino acids. Germline V gene data show CDR1 as MGHRA and CDR2 as YSYEKL. This chain's CDR3 is CATATGTSATGELFF. CDR3 DNA sequence: TGCGCCACCGCCACCGGGACCTCGGCGACCGGGGAGCTGTTTTTT.

This clonotype occurred a few times. The chain has TRBV6-1 and TRBJ2-3; TRBD2 matches 10 bases. After removal of 6 bases from V and 2 bases from J, the junction contained 11 bases not matched to a gene. This CDR3 comprises 17 residues. CDR1 is MNHNS and CDR2 is SASEGT in the germline V gene. The CDR3 coding sequence is TGTGCCAGCAGGCGACGTCTCCTAGCGGGAGCCACAGATACGCAGTATTTT. Residues: CASRRRLLAGATDTQYF.

This clonotype was observed a few times. The chain carries TRBV15 and TRBJ2-4; 12 positions agree with TRBD1. The CDR3 has 17 amino acids. Germline V gene sequence: CDR1 LNHNV, CDR2 YYDKDF (reference sequence). The junction had 8 bases not matched to a gene; V was cut back by 8 bases and J by 0 bases. CDR3 protein: CATGGTGGYLAKNIQYF. CDR3 sequence (DNA): TGTGCCACCGGAGGGACAGGGGGCTATCTAGCCAAAAACATTCAGTACTTC.

The rearrangement uses TRBV3-1 and TRBJ1-4; D not resolved. Looked up from germline, CDR1 is LGHDT and CDR2 is YNNKEL (reference sequence). This CDR3 region has 14 residues. V was shortened by 5 bases and J by 0 bases, with 7 bases between the two germline ends. CDR3 nucleotide sequence: TGTGCCAGCAGCGTCGTTGCAACTAATGAAAAACTGTTTTTT. This sequence encodes CASSVVATNEKLFF.

This sequence joins TRBV4-1 and TRBJ2-1; D gene unclear. The V end lost 1 base, the J end lost 4 bases, and 11 bases lay between the germline ends. Germline assignment: CDR1 MGHRA and CDR2 YSYEKL. There are 15 residues in the CDR3. CDR3 coding DNA: TGCGCCAGCAGCCAAGCGCTGACGACATACAATGAGCAGTTCTTC. Protein sequence: CASSQALTTYNEQFF.

The chain carries TRBV11-2 and TRBJ2-7; D is possibly TRBD2 (7 bases). This CDR3 region has 14 residues. Trimming removed 3 bases at V and 5 bases at J, with 14 bases between. CDR1 is SGHAT and CDR2 is FQNNGV in the germline V gene. The CDR3 nucleotides read TGTGCCAGCAGCTTTCGGGGGGCTAGGGACGAGCAGTACTTC. Protein: CASSFRGARDEQYF. The full variable domain, rest sourced from reference TRBV11-2 and TRBJ2-7, is EAGVAQSPRYKIIEKRQSVAFWCNPISGHATLYWYQQILGQGPKLLIQFQNNGVVDDSQLPKDRFSAERLKGVDSTLKIQPAKLEDSAVYLCASSFRGARDEQYFGPGTRLTVT.

This clonotype came up a few times. This chain connects TRBV7-2 to TRBJ2-7; 11 nucleotides agree with TRBD2. The CDR3 extends over 15 amino acids. V dropped 5 bases and J dropped 10; count of bases not matched to a gene: 13. The germline V gene encodes CDR1 SGHTA and CDR2 FQGNSA. The DNA for the CDR3 is TGTGCCAGCAGCGCCACTAGCGGGAGCTTTTGGGCCCAGTACTTC. Translation gives CASSATSGSFWAQYF.